The TCR beta chain under discussion was sequenced for a study of identical twins. TCRdb fed the 5' RACE reads into MiXCR, producing one record per CDR3 protein. The data contain hundreds of thousands of distinct CDR3 sequences, around a sixth of them singletons. Concerning this clonotype itself: Its specificity is unknown.

Germline V gene sequence: CDR1 MNHEY, CDR2 SVGAGI. The CDR3 totals 16 residues. Trimming took off 4 bases at V and 1 base at J, with 15 bases between the two ends. General study results and limits: There was an excess of low generation probability in the out-of-frame alpha sequences that twins shared. The more abundant beta clonotypes in cord blood had fewer insertions, and memory repertoires did not show this.

The same sample was also used in a study of T cells expressing NK-cell markers. That work adds: It was from sorted CD3+CD56+NKG2C+, CD3+CD56+NKG2C- and CD3+CD56-NKG2C+ T cells that TCR beta repertoires came.

The sequenced sample was PBMCs. This chain joins TRBV6-5 and TRBJ2-3; weak D call: TRBD2 (5 bases). This TCR was recovered from a woman under 30 in good health. For the CDR3, the DNA is TGTGCCAGCAGTTCGTTGGAGGCCTTAGGCACAGATACGCAGTATTTT. It codes for CASSSLEALGTDTQYF.